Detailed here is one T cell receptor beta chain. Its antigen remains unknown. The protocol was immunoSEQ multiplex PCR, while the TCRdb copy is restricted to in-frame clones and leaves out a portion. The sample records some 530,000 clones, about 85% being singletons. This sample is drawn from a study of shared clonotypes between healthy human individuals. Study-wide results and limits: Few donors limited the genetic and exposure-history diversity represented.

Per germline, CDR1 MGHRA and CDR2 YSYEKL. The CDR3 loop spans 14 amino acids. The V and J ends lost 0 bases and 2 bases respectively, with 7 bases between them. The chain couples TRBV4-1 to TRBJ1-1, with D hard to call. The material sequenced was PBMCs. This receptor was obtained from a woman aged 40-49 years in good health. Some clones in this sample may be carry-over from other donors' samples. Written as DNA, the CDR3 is TGCGCCAGCAGCCAAGAACTCCGAAACACTGAAGCTTTCTTT. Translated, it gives CASSQELRNTEAFF.